This is a list of T cell receptor beta chains from one sample in a study of cytomegalovirus exposure and HLA in healthy donors. TCRdb keeps only in-frame clones here, not all; method: immunoSEQ multiplex PCR. The sample yields over 150,000 clones, approximately 78% seen once. Sequenced: PBMCs. These receptors all come from a woman in her fifties or sixties in good health and CMV-seropositive. The CDR3 runs from the conserved cysteine through the conserved F or W. Each record gives: clone size, D gene, V gene, J gene, CDR3 DNA, CDR3 protein. A D gene is named only where the DNA matches it firmly. Clone size is shown for a subset of rows, as once, few, many or a class of expanded clone.

clone_size: .
d_call: TRBD2
v_call: TRBV5-1
j_call: TRBJ2-1
cdr3_nt: TGCGCCAGCAGCTTGATAACTAGCGGGGGTAATGAGCAGTTCTTC
cdr3_aa: CASSLITSGGNEQFF

clone_size: few
d_call: TRBD1
v_call: TRBV6-6
j_call: TRBJ1-5
cdr3_nt: TGTGCCAGCAGTAACCGGGACAGCAGACAGCCCCAGCATTTT
cdr3_aa: CASSNRDSRQPQHF

clone_size: .
d_call: TRBD1
v_call: TRBV2
j_call: TRBJ2-3
cdr3_nt: TGTGCCACCCCCTTGACAGGGCAAGCAGATACGCAGTATTTT
cdr3_aa: CATPLTGQADTQYF

clone_size: few
d_call: .
v_call: TRBV5-4
j_call: TRBJ1-5
cdr3_nt: TGTGCCAGCAGGCCGTGGGGAGGCAATCAGCCCCAGCATTTT
cdr3_aa: CASRPWGGNQPQHF

clone_size: .
d_call: TRBD1
v_call: TRBV7-9
j_call: TRBJ2-7
cdr3_nt: TGTTCCAGCAGCTCTTGGACAGGGTCGGCCTACGAGCAGTACTTC
cdr3_aa: CSSSSWTGSAYEQYF

clone_size: .
d_call: .
v_call: TRBV2
j_call: TRBJ1-2
cdr3_nt: TGTGCCAGCAGTGAAGTCATGAACAGCTACACCTTC
cdr3_aa: CASSEVMNSYTF

clone_size: .
d_call: TRBD2
v_call: TRBV9
j_call: TRBJ2-3
cdr3_nt: TGTGCCAGCAGCGTAGTACCTAGCGGATTCACAGATACGCAGTATTTT
cdr3_aa: CASSVVPSGFTDTQYF

clone_size: .
d_call: TRBD1
v_call: TRBV29-1
j_call: TRBJ2-7
cdr3_nt: TGCAGCGTTGTTAGGACAGGGGGGGCCGAGCAGTACTTC
cdr3_aa: CSVVRTGGAEQYF

clone_size: .
d_call: TRBD1
v_call: TRBV5-1
j_call: TRBJ2-2
cdr3_nt: TGCGCCAGCAGCTTGATGGACAGGGGGGACACCGGGGAGCTGTTTTTT
cdr3_aa: CASSLMDRGDTGELFF

clone_size: few
d_call: .
v_call: TRBV6-5
j_call: TRBJ2-4
cdr3_nt: TGTGCCAGCAGTCCCTCGCGTGCCGCCAAAAACATTCAGTACTTC
cdr3_aa: CASSPSRAAKNIQYF

clone_size: .
d_call: TRBD2
v_call: TRBV9
j_call: TRBJ2-3
cdr3_nt: TGTGCCAGCAGCGTCCATTCAGCGGGGAGCACAGATACGCAGTATTTT
cdr3_aa: CASSVHSAGSTDTQYF